The 8 T cell receptor beta chains reported below all come from one sample, sequenced in a study of blood T cells in healthy people across ages. Using a J-beta primer mix together with a sample-barcoded 5' primer, a second PCR was run for roughly 7 to 11 cycles. MiXCR was run by TCRdb on the 5' RACE reads, yielding one entry per CDR3 protein. This table holds 1,300,000 or so distinct CDR3 sequences, 45% to 70% found once. Sequencing used blood. These receptors all come from a man younger than 35 in good health.

The V call is TRBV12-3 or TRBV12-4, the J call TRBJ1-4, with D perhaps TRBD1 (6 bases). The V end was cut by 5 bases, the J end by 2 bases, with 12 bases between. The CDR3 runs to 15 residues. The CDR3, as DNA: TGTGCCAGCAGTCTCACAGGGAGGACTAATGAAAAACTGTTTTTT. Protein: CASSLTGRTNEKLFF.

This clonotype came up a few times. The chain has TRBV4-1 and TRBJ2-5; a weak D match, TRBD2 (5 bases). The ends were cut back, 1 base at V and 6 bases at J, with 12 bases in the middle. CDR3 length: 14 residues. CDR1 and CDR2 (germline): MGHRA, YSYEKL. CDR3 sequence: CASSQAAGVKTQYF. The CDR3 DNA reads as TGCGCCAGCAGCCAAGCGGCGGGTGTAAAGACCCAGTACTTC.

The rearrangement uses TRBV28 and TRBJ2-2; D is undetermined. Germline CDR1 reads MDHEN; CDR2 reads SYDVKM. This CDR3 region has 14 residues. V lost 2 bases to trimming and J lost 1 base, with 5 bases between them. The CDR3 protein is CASSLRLNTGELFF. CDR3 in DNA: TGTGCCAGCAGTTTAAGGCTGAACACCGGGGAGCTGTTTTTT.

This clonotype has at least ten counts. This chain connects TRBV25-1 to TRBJ2-5; D not resolved. Germline CDR1 and CDR2: MGHDK and SYGVNS. V lost 6 bases and J 8 bases, leaving 10 bases between the germline ends. CDR3 size: 11 residues. CDR3 DNA sequence: TGTGCCAGCAGCCCCCTCGAAACCCAGTACTTC. Translation gives CASSPLETQYF. The whole variable domain, remainder taken from reference TRBV25-1 and TRBJ2-5, is EADIYQTPRYLVIGTGKKITLECSQTMGHDKMYWYQQDPGMELHLIHYSYGVNSTEKGDLSSESTVSRIRTEHFPLTLESARPSHTSQYLCASSPLETQYFGPGTRLLVL.

Only a few counts were recorded for this clonotype. V and J are TRBV15 and TRBJ2-5; possible D gene TRBD2, 5 bases. Germline CDR1 is LNHNV and CDR2 is YYDKDF (reference sequence). The ends were cut back, 6 bases at V and 4 bases at J, with 6 bases in the middle. This CDR3 region has 11 residues. The CDR3 DNA sequence: TGTGCCACCAGGGCGGGAGAGACCCAGTACTTC. Protein product: CATRAGETQYF.

This chain links TRBV27 with TRBJ1-6; perhaps TRBD1 as D (5 bases). CDR3 length: 14 residues. The germline V gene has CDR1 MNHEY and CDR2 SMNVEV (reference sequence). The V end lost 3 bases, the J end lost 10 bases, and 13 bases lay between the germline ends. The CDR3, as DNA: TGTGCCAGCAGTTTCGGGCAGGGTGGCTCACCCCTCCACTTT. Translation: CASSFGQGGSPLHF.

This chain links TRBV12-3 or TRBV12-4 with TRBJ2-1, with 11 bases identical to TRBD2. The length of the CDR3 is 17 residues. The trim removed 0 bases at V and 7 bases at J, leaving 8 bases unmatched. The CDR3 DNA reads as TGTGCCAGCAGTTTAGCCCAGACTAGCGGGATTGGAAATGAGCAGTTCTTC. Its protein is CASSLAQTSGIGNEQFF.

A few counts support this clonotype. The V and J genes are TRBV7-2 and TRBJ2-7; TRBD1 aligns across 9 bases. Germline values: CDR1 SGHTA, CDR2 FQGNSA. The CDR3 loop spans 15 amino acids. The V and J ends lost 7 bases and 1 base, in that order; junction bases with no gene match: 8. The CDR3 bases are TGTGCCAGCACCTCCGGGACAGGGAGTTCCTACGAGCAGTACTTC. The encoded protein is CASTSGTGSSYEQYF.